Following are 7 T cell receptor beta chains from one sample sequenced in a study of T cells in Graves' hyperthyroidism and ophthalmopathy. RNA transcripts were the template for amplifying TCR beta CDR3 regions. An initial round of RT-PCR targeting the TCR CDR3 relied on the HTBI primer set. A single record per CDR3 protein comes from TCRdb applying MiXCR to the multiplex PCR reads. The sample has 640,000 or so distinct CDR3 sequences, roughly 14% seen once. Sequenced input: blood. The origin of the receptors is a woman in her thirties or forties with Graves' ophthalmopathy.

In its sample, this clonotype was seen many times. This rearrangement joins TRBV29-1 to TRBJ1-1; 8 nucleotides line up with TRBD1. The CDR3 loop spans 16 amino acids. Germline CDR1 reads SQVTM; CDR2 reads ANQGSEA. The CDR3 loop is CNPVLTGVRANTEAFF. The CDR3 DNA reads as TGCAACCCGGTTCTGACAGGGGTTAGGGCGAACACTGAAGCTTTCTTT.

The CDR3 loop reads CSAPQGLSSYEQYF. CDR3 DNA sequence: TGCAGTGCCCCACAGGGGCTCAGCTCCTACGAGCAGTACTTC. The V and J genes are TRBV20-1 and TRBJ2-7; 7 bases align to TRBD1. Germline V gene sequence: CDR1 DFQATT, CDR2 SNEGSKA (reference sequence). The CDR3 spans 14 residues. Germline trimming cut 6 bases from V and 0 bases from J; bases unmatched to any gene: 8.

DNA for the CDR3: TGTGCCAGCAGCTACGGGACAGGGAATTGGGGTGGAAACACCATATATTTT. Translated, it gives CASSYGTGNWGGNTIYF. The V gene is TRBV11-1, the J gene TRBJ1-3, with TRBD1 matching 9 bases. This CDR3 is built from 17 residues. V lost 4 bases, J lost 3 bases, and 10 bases stayed unmatched. Germline V gene sequence: CDR1 SGHAT, CDR2 FQDESV (reference sequence).

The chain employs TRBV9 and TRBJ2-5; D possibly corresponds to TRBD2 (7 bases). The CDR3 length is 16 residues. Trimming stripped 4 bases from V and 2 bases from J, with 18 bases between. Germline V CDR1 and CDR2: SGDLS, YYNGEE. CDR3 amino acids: CASSPQGGGAQETQYF. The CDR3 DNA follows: TGTGCCAGCAGCCCCCAGGGAGGGGGGGCTCAAGAGACCCAGTACTTC.

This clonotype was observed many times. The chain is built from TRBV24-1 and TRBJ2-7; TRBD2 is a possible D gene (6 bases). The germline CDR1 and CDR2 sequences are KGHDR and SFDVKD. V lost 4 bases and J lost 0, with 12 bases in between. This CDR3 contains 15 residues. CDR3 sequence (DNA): TGTGCCACCAGTGAAGGGGACGGGAGCTCCTACGAGCAGTACTTC. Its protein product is CATSEGDGSSYEQYF.

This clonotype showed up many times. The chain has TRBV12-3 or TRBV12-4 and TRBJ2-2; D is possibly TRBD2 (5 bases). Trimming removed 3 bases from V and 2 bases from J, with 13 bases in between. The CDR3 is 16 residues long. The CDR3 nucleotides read TGTGCCAGCAGTTTGGAGCGGCTACTTAACACCGGGGAGCTGTTTTTT. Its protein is CASSLERLLNTGELFF.

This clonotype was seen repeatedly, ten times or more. This CDR3 is CASSPPWSYEQYF. The CDR3 region has the DNA TGTGCCAGCAGTCCCCCTTGGTCCTACGAGCAGTACTTC. The V gene is TRBV12-3 or TRBV12-4, the J gene TRBJ2-7; D unclear. The V gene lost 5 bases and the J gene lost 1 base, with 9 bases spanning the gap. The CDR3 runs 13 residues.